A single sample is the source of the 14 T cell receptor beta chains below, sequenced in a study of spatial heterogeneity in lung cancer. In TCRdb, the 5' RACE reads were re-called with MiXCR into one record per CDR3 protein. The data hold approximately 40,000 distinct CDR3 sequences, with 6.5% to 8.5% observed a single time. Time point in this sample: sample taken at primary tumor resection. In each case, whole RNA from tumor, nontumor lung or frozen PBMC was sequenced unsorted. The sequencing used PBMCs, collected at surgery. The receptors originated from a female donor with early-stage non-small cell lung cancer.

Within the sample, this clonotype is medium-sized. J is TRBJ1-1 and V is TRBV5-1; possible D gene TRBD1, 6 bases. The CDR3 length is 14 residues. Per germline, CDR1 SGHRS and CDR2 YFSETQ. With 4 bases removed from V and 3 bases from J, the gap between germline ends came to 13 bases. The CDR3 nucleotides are TGCGCCAGCAGCGCTACAGGGCGAGACACTGAAGCTTTCTTT. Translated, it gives CASSATGRDTEAFF. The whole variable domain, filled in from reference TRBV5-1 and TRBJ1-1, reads KAGVTQTPRYLIKTRGQQVTLSCSPISGHRSVSWYQQTPGQGLQFLFEYFSETQRNKGNFPGRFSGRQFSNSRSEMNVSTLELGDSALYLCASSATGRDTEAFFGQGTRLTVV.

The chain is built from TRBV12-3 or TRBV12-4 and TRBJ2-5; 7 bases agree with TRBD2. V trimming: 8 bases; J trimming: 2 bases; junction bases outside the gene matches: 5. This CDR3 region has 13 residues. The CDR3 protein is CASQRTRQETQYF. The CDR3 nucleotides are TGTGCCAGCCAACGGACTAGGCAAGAGACCCAGTACTTC.

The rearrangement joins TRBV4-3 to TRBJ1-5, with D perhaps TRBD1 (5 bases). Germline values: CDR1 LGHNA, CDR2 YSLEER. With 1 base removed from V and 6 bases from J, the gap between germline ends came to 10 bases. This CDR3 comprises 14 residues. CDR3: CASSQGLGGQPQHF. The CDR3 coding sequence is TGCGCCAGCAGCCAAGGGCTGGGGGGTCAGCCCCAGCATTTT.

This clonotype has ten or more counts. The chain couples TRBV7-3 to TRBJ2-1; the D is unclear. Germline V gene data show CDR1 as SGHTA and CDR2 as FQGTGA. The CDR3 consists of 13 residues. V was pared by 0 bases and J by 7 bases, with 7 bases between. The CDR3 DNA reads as TGTGCCAGCAGCTTAACACGTGATAATGAGCAGTTCTTC. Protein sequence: CASSLTRDNEQFF.

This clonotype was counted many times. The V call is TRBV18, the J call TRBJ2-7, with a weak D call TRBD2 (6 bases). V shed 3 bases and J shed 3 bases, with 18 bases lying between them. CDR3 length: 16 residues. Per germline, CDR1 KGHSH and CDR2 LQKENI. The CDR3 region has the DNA TGTGCCAGCTCACCCCGTCCCGGGGGTGGGGGCTACGAGCAGTACTTC. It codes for CASSPRPGGGGYEQYF.

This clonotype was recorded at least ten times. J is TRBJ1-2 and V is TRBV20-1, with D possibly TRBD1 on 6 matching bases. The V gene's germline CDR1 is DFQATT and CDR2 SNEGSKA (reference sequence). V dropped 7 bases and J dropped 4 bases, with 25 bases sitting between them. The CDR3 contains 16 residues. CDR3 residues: CSVSEQGRRRGYGYTF. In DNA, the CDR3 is TGCAGTGTCAGCGAGCAGGGGAGGAGGAGAGGCTATGGCTACACCTTC.

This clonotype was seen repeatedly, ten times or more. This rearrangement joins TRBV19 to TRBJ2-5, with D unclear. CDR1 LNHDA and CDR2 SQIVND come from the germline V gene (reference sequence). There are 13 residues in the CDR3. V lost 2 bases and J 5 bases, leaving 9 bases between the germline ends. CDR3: CASSISSRETQYF. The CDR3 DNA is TGTGCCAGTAGTATATCCTCCCGGGAGACCCAGTACTTC.

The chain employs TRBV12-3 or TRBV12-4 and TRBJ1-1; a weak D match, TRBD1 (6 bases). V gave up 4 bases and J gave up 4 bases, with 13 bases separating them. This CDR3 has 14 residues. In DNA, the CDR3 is TGTGCCAGCAGTTCCAGGGAAGGGGGCACTGAAGCTTTCTTT. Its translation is CASSSREGGTEAFF.

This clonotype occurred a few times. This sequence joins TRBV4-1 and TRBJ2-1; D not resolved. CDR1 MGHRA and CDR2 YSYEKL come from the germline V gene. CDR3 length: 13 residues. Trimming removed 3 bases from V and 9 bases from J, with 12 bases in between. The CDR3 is CASSQVKPFEQFF. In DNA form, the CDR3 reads TGCGCCAGCAGCCAGGTCAAGCCATTTGAGCAGTTCTTC.

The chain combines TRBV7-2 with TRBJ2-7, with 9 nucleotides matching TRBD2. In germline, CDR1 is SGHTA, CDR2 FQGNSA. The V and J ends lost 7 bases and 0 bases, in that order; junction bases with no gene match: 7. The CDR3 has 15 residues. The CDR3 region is CASTETSGSSYEQYF. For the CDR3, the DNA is TGTGCCAGCACCGAAACTAGCGGGTCCTCCTACGAGCAGTACTTC.

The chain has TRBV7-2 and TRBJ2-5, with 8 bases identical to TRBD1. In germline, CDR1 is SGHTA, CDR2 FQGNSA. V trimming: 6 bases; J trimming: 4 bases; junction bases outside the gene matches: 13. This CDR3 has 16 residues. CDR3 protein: CASRPYGQGRRETQYF. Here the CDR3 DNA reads TGTGCCAGCAGACCTTACGGACAGGGTCGGCGAGAGACCCAGTACTTC.

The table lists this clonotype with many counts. The CDR3 loop is CATSLEPSSYEQYF. CDR3 nucleotide sequence: TGTGCCACCAGCCTAGAACCTAGCTCCTACGAGCAGTACTTC. This chain uses TRBV15 with TRBJ2-7; the D is unclear. This CDR3 is 14 amino acids long. Germline V gene data show CDR1 as LNHNV and CDR2 as YYDKDF (reference sequence). V was cut by 5 bases and J by 0 bases, with 11 bases left in between.

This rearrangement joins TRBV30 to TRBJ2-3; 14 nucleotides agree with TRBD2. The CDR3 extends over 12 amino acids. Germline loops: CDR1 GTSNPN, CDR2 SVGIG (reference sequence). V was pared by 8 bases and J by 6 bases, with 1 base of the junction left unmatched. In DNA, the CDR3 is TGTGCCGGGACTAGCGGGGGTGATACGCAGTATTTT. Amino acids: CAGTSGGDTQYF.

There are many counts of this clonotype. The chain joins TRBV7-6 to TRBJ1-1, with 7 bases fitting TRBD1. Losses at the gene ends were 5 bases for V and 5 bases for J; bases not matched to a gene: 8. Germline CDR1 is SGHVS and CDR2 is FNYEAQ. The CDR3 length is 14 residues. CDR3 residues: CASSLNRGGTEAFF. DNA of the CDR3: TGTGCCAGCAGCCTCAACAGGGGTGGGACTGAAGCTTTCTTT.